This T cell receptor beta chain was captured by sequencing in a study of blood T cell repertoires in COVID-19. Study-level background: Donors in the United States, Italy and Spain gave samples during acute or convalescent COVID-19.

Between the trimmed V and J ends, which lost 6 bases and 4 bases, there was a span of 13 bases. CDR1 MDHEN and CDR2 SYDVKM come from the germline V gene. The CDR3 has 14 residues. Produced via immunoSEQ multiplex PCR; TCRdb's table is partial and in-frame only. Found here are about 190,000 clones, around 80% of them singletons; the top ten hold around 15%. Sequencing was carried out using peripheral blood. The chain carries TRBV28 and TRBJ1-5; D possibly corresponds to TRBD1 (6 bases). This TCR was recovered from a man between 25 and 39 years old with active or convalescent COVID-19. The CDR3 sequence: CASSGQFYNQPQHF. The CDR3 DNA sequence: TGTGCCAGCAGCGGACAGTTCTATAATCAGCCCCAGCATTTT.